The 25 T cell receptor beta chains below were found in one sample sequenced in a study of OX40 agonist ivuxolimab in advanced cancers. Profiled with immunoSEQ multiplex PCR; TCRdb holds only in-frame clones, not every one. Among around 44,000 clones listed, roughly 90% were seen once. Sequencing used CD4+ or CD8+ T cells sorted from blood, obtained in a trial of the OX40 agonist ivuxolimab. Source of these receptors: an adult with an advanced solid tumor such as melanoma, head and neck, liver or kidney cancer.

The gene calls are TRBV11-2 and TRBJ2-5; D uncertain. Germline-derived CDR1 and CDR2 are SGHAT and FQNNGV. This CDR3 has 13 residues. V was trimmed by 3 bases and J by 4 bases, leaving 9 bases between them. CDR3 protein: CASSFSTRETQYF. In DNA form, the CDR3 reads TGTGCCAGCAGCTTTAGTACACGAGAGACCCAGTACTTC.

This clone was counted only a few times. The V and J genes are TRBV4-2 and TRBJ1-5; 8 positions agree with TRBD1. V lost 0 bases, J lost 5 bases, and 6 bases stayed unmatched. Per the germline V gene, CDR1 is LGHNA and CDR2 is YNFKEQ. The length of the CDR3 is 16 residues. The CDR3 DNA follows: TGTGCCAGCAGCCAAGATAGGTCAGGGGGCGATCAGCCCCAGCATTTT. Its protein is CASSQDRSGGDQPQHF.

The genes are TRBV9 and TRBJ2-1, with TRBD1 identical over 8 bases. Germline loops: CDR1 SGDLS, CDR2 YYNGEE. The CDR3 is 16 amino acids. The V gene end was trimmed by 1 base and the J gene end by 7 bases; junction bases not matched to a gene: 10. CDR3 DNA sequence: TGTGCCAGCAGCGTAAAGGAGCGAACAGGGGGGAATGAGCAGTTCTTC. Translated: CASSVKERTGGNEQFF.

CDR3 loop: CASSRARGTGSYNSPLHF. The CDR3 DNA is TGTGCCAGCAGCCGAGCTCGAGGGACGGGCTCCTATAATTCACCCCTCCACTTT. The chain uses TRBV5-8 and TRBJ1-6, with D tentatively TRBD1 (5 bases). Germline CDR1 and CDR2: SGHTS and YDEGEE. The ends were cut back, 4 bases at V and 0 bases at J, with 17 bases in the middle. The CDR3 consists of 18 residues.

The chain recombines TRBV6-6 with TRBJ1-3; the D is unclear. V shed 8 bases and J shed 0 bases, with 8 bases lying between them. The CDR3 has 13 residues. Germline V gives CDR1 MNHNY, CDR2 SVGAGI (reference sequence). The CDR3 spells CASVQSSGNTIYF. As DNA, the CDR3 is TGTGCCAGCGTACAGTCCTCTGGAAACACCATATATTTT.

The chain recombines TRBV7-8 with TRBJ1-4, with a weak D call TRBD1 (5 bases). The germline V and J ends were trimmed by 5 bases and 14 bases, with 12 bases remaining between them. Germline-derived CDR1 and CDR2 are SGHVS and FQNEAQ. The CDR3 totals 11 residues. CDR3 protein: CASSAPGRLFF. In nucleotides, the CDR3 is TGTGCCAGCAGCGCTCCGGGACGCCTGTTTTTT.

The chain recombines TRBV7-6 with TRBJ2-3; D remains unclear. The CDR3 has 14 amino acids. Germline assignment: CDR1 SGHVS and CDR2 FNYEAQ. Trimming removed 5 bases from V and 0 bases from J, with 9 bases in between. CDR3 DNA sequence: TGTGCCAGCAGCCAAGGTCCGAGCACAGATACGCAGTATTTT. Residues: CASSQGPSTDTQYF.

Here the CDR3 DNA reads TGTGCCAGCAGCCCGGGGGGGGGCACGGAATATGGCTACACCTTC. This encodes CASSPGGGTEYGYTF. V and J are TRBV7-2 and TRBJ1-2, with D tentatively TRBD1 (6 bases). The CDR3 covers 15 residues. Deletions cut 5 bases from V and 5 bases from J, with 18 bases between. Germline CDR1 SGHTA, CDR2 FQGNSA.

The chain has TRBV5-6 and TRBJ1-1; unclear D gene. The CDR3 has 18 residues. Germline loops: CDR1 SGHDT, CDR2 YYEEEE. The V end was cut by 2 bases, the J end by 2 bases, with 22 bases between. CDR3 coding DNA: TGTGCCAGCAGCTTCTTTTGGTTTAAGCAGCAGGAAAACACTGAAGCTTTCTTT. This encodes CASSFFWFKQQENTEAFF.

The chain uses TRBV5-1 and TRBJ1-5; D possibly corresponds to TRBD1 (5 bases). V lost 3 bases and J 1 base, leaving 14 bases between the germline ends. The CDR3 runs to 16 residues. Germline CDR1 is SGHRS and CDR2 is YFSETQ. CDR3 amino acids: CASSYLPQGSNQPQHF. For the CDR3, the DNA is TGCGCCAGCAGCTATTTGCCCCAGGGAAGCAATCAGCCCCAGCATTTT.

The chain carries TRBV28 and TRBJ2-7; the D gene is possibly TRBD1 (6 bases). CDR1 and CDR2 (germline): MDHEN, SYDVKM. With 6 bases removed from V and 5 bases from J, the gap between germline ends came to 11 bases. The CDR3 totals 12 residues. Here the CDR3 DNA reads TGTGCCAGCAGCAACAGGGCCCACGAGCAGTACTTC. Its protein product is CASSNRAHEQYF. The full variable domain, with the rest looked up from reference TRBV28 and TRBJ2-7, is DVKVTQSSRYLVKRTGEKVFLECVQDMDHENMFWYRQDPGLGLRLIYFSYDVKMKEKGDIPEGYSVSREKKERFSLILESASTNQTSMYLCASSNRAHEQYFGPGTRLTVT.

J is TRBJ1-6 and V is TRBV6-5; D ambiguous. The CDR3 loop spans 15 amino acids. With 0 bases removed from V and 5 bases from J, the gap between germline ends came to 8 bases. Germline values: CDR1 MNHEY, CDR2 SVGAGI. The CDR3 DNA is TGTGCCAGCAGTTACTCAGGACTGGATAATTCACCCCTCCACTTT. Protein: CASSYSGLDNSPLHF.

The chain links TRBV7-2 to TRBJ1-5; D call uncertain. Trimming shortened V by 1 base and J by 2 bases, and 9 bases separated the two germline ends. Looked up from germline, CDR1 is SGHTA and CDR2 is FQGNSA. The CDR3 has 15 amino acids. DNA for the CDR3: TGTGCCAGCAGCTTAGTTGCCCGTGGCAATCAGCCCCAGCATTTT. This gives the protein CASSLVARGNQPQHF.

The V and J genes are TRBV5-4 and TRBJ2-5, with unresolved D. This CDR3 is 15 amino acids long. V lost 2 bases to trimming and J lost 2 bases, with 13 bases between them. Germline CDR1 SGHNT, CDR2 YYREEE (reference sequence). CDR3 residues: CASSFDALYQETQYF. The CDR3 coding sequence is TGTGCCAGCAGCTTTGACGCCCTCTATCAAGAGACCCAGTACTTC.

The chain recombines TRBV11-3 with TRBJ1-1; D uncertain. The CDR3 runs 15 residues. From germline, CDR1 is SGHNT and CDR2 YENEEA. V lost 1 base, J lost 4 bases, and 13 bases lay in between. For the CDR3, the DNA is TGTGCCAGCAGCTTAGGTGGAGGGTTGGGCACTGAAGCTTTCTTT. Its protein is CASSLGGGLGTEAFF.

CDR3 loop: CASSQRPEGEQTQYF. Here the CDR3 DNA reads TGTGCCAGCAGCCAGCGGCCCGAGGGGGAACAGACCCAGTACTTC. This rearrangement joins TRBV7-9 to TRBJ2-5; D might be TRBD1 (6 bases). V dropped 5 bases and J dropped 6 bases, with 19 bases sitting between them. CDR1 and CDR2 (germline): SEHNR, FQNEAQ (reference sequence). The CDR3 runs 15 residues.

This clone was seen once. The genes are TRBV5-1 and TRBJ2-3; weak D call: TRBD2 (6 bases). Trimming removed 6 bases from V and 3 bases from J, with 11 bases in between. The CDR3 runs to 13 residues. Germline-derived CDR1 and CDR2 are SGHRS and YFSETQ. CDR3 amino acids: CASNRDLTDTQYF. CDR3 DNA: TGCGCCAGCAACCGGGACTTGACAGATACGCAGTATTTT. The full variable domain, in which reference TRBV5-1 and TRBJ2-3 provide the parts outside the CDR3, is KAGVTQTPRYLIKTRGQQVTLSCSPISGHRSVSWYQQTPGQGLQFLFEYFSETQRNKGNFPGRFSGRQFSNSRSEMNVSTLELGDSALYLCASNRDLTDTQYFGPGTRLTVL.

The V gene is TRBV27, the J gene TRBJ2-7; 7 bases map to TRBD1. V lost 5 bases and J lost 3; bases outside the gene matches: 16. This CDR3 has 17 residues. Germline assignment: CDR1 MNHEY and CDR2 SMNVEV (reference sequence). The CDR3 region is CASSLRGNRGTNYEQYF. For the CDR3, the DNA is TGTGCCAGCAGTCTAAGAGGGAACAGGGGCACGAACTACGAGCAGTACTTC.

The J gene is TRBJ1-2, the V gene TRBV4-3; weak D call: TRBD1 (5 bases). This CDR3 is built from 15 residues. Germline V gene lookup returns CDR1 LGHNA and CDR2 YSLEER. The germline V and J ends were trimmed by 4 bases and 4 bases, with 16 bases remaining between them. DNA for the CDR3: TGCGCCAGCAGCCCGGTGGGGGGGAGGGGCTATGGCTACACCTTC. It specifies CASSPVGGRGYGYTF.

The chain has TRBV7-9 and TRBJ2-2; D may be TRBD1 (6 bases). The ends were cut back, 3 bases at V and 4 bases at J, with 12 bases in the middle. CDR3 length equals 15 residues. Germline loops: CDR1 SEHNR, CDR2 FQNEAQ (reference sequence). The CDR3 region is CASSFGDTPTGELFF. The DNA of the CDR3 is TGTGCCAGCAGCTTCGGGGACACCCCCACCGGGGAGCTGTTTTTT.

Remarks on this clone: One end of the junction is discordant with germline, which a read error may explain. The chain links TRBV7-7 to TRBJ2-2; no reliable D call. The germline CDR1 and CDR2 sequences are SSHAT and FNYEAQ (reference sequence). The CDR3 is 14 amino acids. The CDR3 protein is CASSLGQHTGELFF. CDR3 in DNA: TGTGCTAGCAGCTTAGGGCAGCACACCGGGGAGCTGTTTTTT.

This chain joins TRBV9 and TRBJ1-2, with D possibly matching TRBD1 (5 bases). This CDR3 has 15 amino acids. Trimming cost V 0 bases and J 5 bases, with 14 bases left between them. The germline CDR1 and CDR2 sequences are SGDLS and YYNGEE. The DNA for the CDR3 is TGTGCCAGCAGCGTAGATCCGGGGACGGTATATGGCTACACCTTC. It yields the protein CASSVDPGTVYGYTF.

This sequence joins TRBV21-1 and TRBJ2-2; TRBD2, the table's D call, lacks a check against the DNA. TRBV21-1 is flagged as a pseudogene. CDR3 length: 16 amino acids. The CDR3, as DNA: TGTGCCAGCAGCAAAGAATTAGCGTCAGGCACCGGGGAGCTGTTTTTT. Translation: CASSKELASGTGELFF.

The chain is built from TRBV5-1 and TRBJ2-7; perhaps TRBD1 as D (5 bases). Germline CDR1 is SGHRS and CDR2 is YFSETQ. The CDR3 has 13 residues. The V gene lost 1 base and the J gene lost 3 bases, with 8 bases spanning the gap. CDR3 nucleotide sequence: TGCGCCAGCAGCTTGCGAACAGGCTACGAGCAGTACTTC. Residues: CASSLRTGYEQYF.

A remark on this clone: Its ends do not fully match the called genes, so a read error is possible. This chain joins TRBV7-7 and TRBJ2-3; D gene uncertain. The CDR3 runs to 14 residues. Germline V lookup: CDR1 SSHAT, CDR2 FNYEAQ (reference sequence). CDR3 nucleotides: TGTGCTAGCAGCCCCACAGCTAATTCGGATACGCAGTATTTT. This encodes CASSPTANSDTQYF.